This TCR beta chain stems from a study of blood T cell repertoires in COVID-19. TCRdb keeps only in-frame clones here, not all; method: immunoSEQ multiplex PCR. The data contain tens of thousands of clones, about 69% of them singletons. This clone came up a few times. The sequence was obtained from a man aged 65 to 85 with acute or convalescent COVID-19. The sequenced sample was peripheral blood.

The DNA for the CDR3 is TGTGCCAGTAGTCGGGCTAGCGGGGTGAGTGTGGAGCAGTTCTTC. It encodes CASSRASGVSVEQFF. The gene calls are TRBV19 and TRBJ2-1; 9 nucleotides match TRBD2. The CDR3 contains 15 residues. The junction had 12 bases not matched to a gene; V was cut back by 5 bases and J by 10 bases. The V gene's germline CDR1 is LNHDA and CDR2 SQIVND (reference sequence).